The sequence of this T cell receptor beta chain was determined in a study of cytomegalovirus exposure and HLA in healthy donors. Study-level information: Across about 400 genotyped donors, about 80% landed in the Caucasian-associated ancestry cluster.

This clone showed up just a few times. Researchers ran the PCR with 60 Vbeta and 13 Jbeta primers. Sequencing was performed with immunoSEQ multiplex PCR; in TCRdb, only in-frame clones are kept and a portion is missing. The sample records under 200,000 clones, around four fifths being singletons. This sequence was found in a woman in her forties or fifties in good health and CMV-seronegative. The specimen sequenced was PBMCs.

For the CDR3, the DNA is TGCGCCAGCAGCCAAGTTTTTGTCGGGGGGAGGGTCCAGTTCTTC. It codes for CASSQVFVGGRVQFF. The chain combines TRBV4-1 with TRBJ2-1, with 7 nucleotides matching TRBD2. The CDR3 totals 15 residues. Trimming at V came to 1 base and at J to 13 bases, leaving 13 bases not matched to a gene. In germline, CDR1 is MGHRA, CDR2 YSYEKL.